What follows are 27 T cell receptor beta chains derived from one specimen sequenced in a study of blood T cell repertoires in COVID-19 (TCRdb year 2020). Library creation used the immunoSEQ multiplex PCR assay. The clones in this table, taken by TCRdb from immuneACCESS, are in-frame only. Not every clone is retained; where verified, under half of the shortfall comes from an unresolved V gene, and the cause of the rest is unknown. Counted in this sample were 30,000 to 40,000 clones; approximately 95% of them appeared once. The ten largest clones take up approximately 0.95% of the sample. The sequenced sample was peripheral blood. The source of these receptors is a male donor with active COVID-19.

This clone was seen once. This chain uses TRBV5-8 with TRBJ1-1; tentatively, D is TRBD1 (5 bases). CDR1 and CDR2 (germline): SGHTS, YDEGEE. This CDR3 comprises 14 residues. The germline V and J ends were trimmed by 2 bases and 3 bases, with 11 bases remaining between them. In DNA form, the CDR3 reads TGTGCCAGCAGCTTTCCGGCAGGGCACACTGAAGCTTTCTTT. Amino acid sequence: CASSFPAGHTEAFF.

The J gene is TRBJ2-7, the V gene TRBV5-4; TRBD1 aligns across 9 bases. Germline V gene data show CDR1 as SGHNT and CDR2 as YYREEE (reference sequence). The CDR3 covers 16 residues. Germline trimming cut 4 bases from V and 6 bases from J; bases unmatched to any gene: 14. The CDR3 sequence: CASSPRDRVLVGEQYF. CDR3 DNA sequence: TGTGCCAGCAGCCCTCGGGACAGGGTATTGGTGGGCGAGCAGTACTTC.

The rearrangement joins TRBV5-1 to TRBJ2-2; TRBD2 is a possible D gene (6 bases). Trimming shortened V by 4 bases and J by 3 bases, and 16 bases separated the two germline ends. Germline lookup yields CDR1 SGHRS and CDR2 YFSETQ. The CDR3 loop spans 16 amino acids. CDR3 coding DNA: TGCGCCAGCAGCCACGGGCGGGGAATTCACACCGGGGAGCTGTTTTTT. This gives the protein CASSHGRGIHTGELFF. Looking up the rest from reference TRBV5-1 and TRBJ2-2 gives the full variable domain: KAGVTQTPRYLIKTRGQQVTLSCSPISGHRSVSWYQQTPGQGLQFLFEYFSETQRNKGNFPGRFSGRQFSNSRSEMNVSTLELGDSALYLCASSHGRGIHTGELFFGEGSRLTVL.

The chain carries TRBV27 and TRBJ1-5; no reliable D call. The germline V gene encodes CDR1 MNHEY and CDR2 SMNVEV (reference sequence). Trimming removed 3 bases at V and 5 bases at J, with 11 bases between. This CDR3 region has 14 residues. CDR3 in amino acids: CASSLGGIHQPQHF. Here the CDR3 DNA reads TGTGCCAGCAGTTTGGGAGGGATTCATCAGCCCCAGCATTTT.

The chain links TRBV5-5 to TRBJ2-7; a weak D match, TRBD1 (5 bases). Germline V gives CDR1 SGHKS, CDR2 YYEKEE (reference sequence). The length of the CDR3 is 14 residues. The V and J ends lost 2 bases and 1 base respectively, with 10 bases between them. CDR3 sequence (DNA): TGTGCCAGCAGCTTAGGGTCAGGGTCCTACGAGCAGTACTTC. Translation gives CASSLGSGSYEQYF. Looking up the rest from reference TRBV5-5 and TRBJ2-7 gives the full variable domain: DAGVTQSPTHLIKTRGQQVTLRCSPISGHKSVSWYQQVLGQGPQFIFQYYEKEERGRGNFPDRFSARQFPNYSSELNVNALLLGDSALYLCASSLGSGSYEQYFGPGTRLTVT.

This clone was seen a handful of times. This sequence joins TRBV5-4 and TRBJ1-5; D gene uncertain. V was pared by 0 bases and J by 3 bases, with 10 bases between. The CDR3 extends over 15 amino acids. From germline, CDR1 is SGHNT and CDR2 YYREEE (reference sequence). This CDR3 is CASSLDAGINQPQHF. The CDR3 DNA reads TGTGCCAGCAGCTTGGATGCGGGGATCAATCAGCCCCAGCATTTT.

The V gene is TRBV2, the J gene TRBJ1-5; 10 bases are a match to TRBD1. In germline, CDR1 is SNHLY, CDR2 FYNNEI. V was pared by 7 bases and J by 6 bases, with 6 bases of the junction left unmatched. The CDR3 extends over 14 amino acids. CDR3 in DNA: TGTGCCAGCAAGGGGACAGGGGCTGGTCAGCCCCAGCATTTT. The encoded protein is CASKGTGAGQPQHF.

V and J are TRBV2 and TRBJ1-2, with a tentative D call TRBD1 (5 bases). This CDR3 is 14 amino acids long. Germline V gives CDR1 SNHLY, CDR2 FYNNEI. V was clipped by 3 bases and J by 5 bases, with 13 bases between them. CDR3 DNA: TGTGCCAGCAGTGACACCGGGCAGGGATATGGCTACACCTTC. Residues: CASSDTGQGYGYTF.

The chain's CDR3 is CATSRHRGGTRETQYF. CDR3 in DNA: TGTGCCACCAGCAGGCACAGGGGAGGTACGCGGGAGACCCAGTACTTC. This chain connects TRBV15 to TRBJ2-5; a weak D match, TRBD1 (7 bases). CDR1 is LNHNV, CDR2 YYDKDF, per germline (reference sequence). This CDR3 comprises 16 residues. Trimming stripped 3 bases from V and 5 bases from J, with 19 bases between.

The chain combines TRBV6-5 with TRBJ2-3; D is perhaps TRBD2 (5 bases). CDR1 and CDR2 (germline): MNHEY, SVGAGI. The germline V and J ends were trimmed by 2 bases and 2 bases, with 11 bases remaining between them. The CDR3 consists of 15 residues. This CDR3 is CASSYREFATDTQYF. DNA for the CDR3: TGTGCCAGCAGTTACCGGGAATTTGCCACAGATACGCAGTATTTT.

The chain uses TRBV5-4 and TRBJ1-1, with TRBD1 as a possible D gene (6 bases). The V end lost 1 base, the J end lost 8 bases, and 18 bases lay between the germline ends. The CDR3 has 15 residues. Germline V gives CDR1 SGHNT, CDR2 YYREEE (reference sequence). CDR3 in DNA: TGTGCCAGCAGCTTGTTCGGGACACTTAGACGGGAAGCTTTCTTT. This gives the protein CASSLFGTLRREAFF.

The V gene is TRBV19, the J gene TRBJ1-5; 7 bases map to TRBD1. The CDR3 spans 15 residues. V lost 6 bases and J lost 4; bases outside the gene matches: 9. Per the germline V gene, CDR1 is LNHDA and CDR2 is SQIVND (reference sequence). CDR3 sequence: CASRSDRVRNQPQHF. CDR3 bases: TGTGCCAGTAGAAGCGACAGGGTTCGGAATCAGCCCCAGCATTTT. Based on the CDR3 plus reference TRBV19 and TRBJ1-5, the full variable domain is DGGITQSPKYLFRKEGQNVTLSCEQNLNHDAMYWYRQDPGQGLRLIYYSQIVNDFQKGDIAEGYSVSREKKESFPLTVTSAQKNPTAFYLCASRSDRVRNQPQHFGDGTRLSIL.

The CDR3 coding sequence is TGTGCCAGCGTAACACAGGGGGCTGGGGCCAACGTCCTGACTTTC. It yields the protein CASVTQGAGANVLTF. V is TRBV2 and J is TRBJ2-6, with 8 bases aligning to TRBD1. Germline CDR1 reads SNHLY; CDR2 reads FYNNEI. The CDR3 length is 15 residues. V shed 8 bases, J shed 2 bases, and the junction held 5 bases outside the gene matches. The variable domain in full, with the rest retrieved from reference TRBV2 and TRBJ2-6, is EPEVTQTPSHQVTQMGQEVILRCVPISNHLYFYWYRQILGQKVEFLVSFYNNEISEKSEIFDDQFSVERPDGSNFTLKIRSTKLEDSAMYFCASVTQGAGANVLTFGAGSRLTVL.

The chain has TRBV19 and TRBJ2-7, with 10 bases identical to TRBD1. The CDR3 extends over 14 amino acids. Germline V gene sequence: CDR1 LNHDA, CDR2 SQIVND (reference sequence). J gave up 4 bases and V 6 bases, and 6 bases lay outside the gene matches. The CDR3 reads CASSPGQGWYEQYF. CDR3 sequence (DNA): TGTGCCAGTAGCCCGGGACAGGGGTGGTACGAGCAGTACTTC.

Turning to this clone: Germline is not matched at one junction end, which may reflect a read error. The rearrangement links TRBV7-7 to TRBJ2-7; D may be TRBD2 (6 bases). The CDR3 length is 13 residues. Germline CDR1 and CDR2: SSHAT and FNYEAQ (reference sequence). Here the CDR3 reads CASSRGLEYEQYF. The CDR3 DNA is TGTGCTAGCAGCCGGGGACTGGAGTACGAGCAGTACTTC.

The chain joins TRBV3-1 (or the pseudogene TRBV3-2) to TRBJ2-1; TRBD2 matches at 9 bases. Germline CDR1 is LGHDT and CDR2 is YNNKEL (reference sequence). V lost 1 base to trimming and J lost 6 bases; unmatched junction nucleotides: 4. The CDR3 is made up of 15 amino acids. The CDR3 here is CASSQAGLARNEQFF. The CDR3 DNA reads as TGTGCCAGCAGCCAAGCTGGACTAGCGCGCAATGAGCAGTTCTTC.

This chain uses TRBV7-2 with TRBJ1-5; D is possibly TRBD1 (5 bases). Trimming left V 1 base short and J 3 bases short, with 7 bases between. The CDR3 has 14 residues. Germline V gene sequence: CDR1 SGHTA, CDR2 FQGNSA. CDR3 nucleotides: TGTGCCAGCAGCTTAGGACAGTCCAATCAGCCCCAGCATTTT. Protein: CASSLGQSNQPQHF. The complete variable domain, with remaining parts taken from reference TRBV7-2 and TRBJ1-5, reads GAGVSQSPSNKVTEKGKDVELRCDPISGHTALYWYRQSLGQGLEFLIYFQGNSAPDKSGLPSDRFSAERTGGSVSTLTIQRTQQEDSAVYLCASSLGQSNQPQHFGDGTRLSIL.

The rearrangement joins TRBV6-6 to TRBJ2-7; 7 bases fit TRBD2. The CDR3 is made up of 16 amino acids. CDR1 is MNHNY and CDR2 is SVGAGI in the germline V gene (reference sequence). The junction had 16 bases not matched to a gene; V was cut back by 7 bases and J by 4 bases. CDR3 in DNA: TGTGCCAGCACCGTGGGAGGGACTCGCCTAATGTACGAGCAGTACTTC. Its translation: CASTVGGTRLMYEQYF.

This clone appeared once. The J gene is TRBJ1-1, the V gene TRBV19, with 11 bases identical to TRBD1. Looked up from germline, CDR1 is LNHDA and CDR2 is SQIVND (reference sequence). The CDR3 runs to 17 residues. V was pared by 7 bases and J by 5 bases, with 15 bases of the junction left unmatched. CDR3 sequence reads: CASIAVGTGGRVTEAFF. The CDR3 DNA follows: TGTGCCAGTATCGCGGTGGGGACAGGGGGAAGAGTAACTGAAGCTTTCTTT.

Worth noting for this clone: Its ends do not fully match the called genes, so a read error is possible. The genes are TRBV7-8 and TRBJ2-7, with D maybe TRBD2 (5 bases). CDR3 length equals 16 residues. Germline V CDR1 and CDR2: SGHVS, FQNEAQ. DNA of the CDR3: TGTGCCAGCAGCTTTGGGCTCCGGGATCCCCTCTACGGGCAGTACTTC. The encoded protein is CASSFGLRDPLYGQYF.

This chain's CDR3 is CASSPNYRETQYF. The CDR3 DNA follows: TGTGCCAGCAGCCCAAACTACCGGGAGACCCAGTACTTC. The genes are TRBV7-3 and TRBJ2-5; D ambiguous. Germline V gives CDR1 SGHTA, CDR2 FQGTGA. This CDR3 contains 13 residues. Trimming pared 5 bases from V and 5 bases from J, leaving 12 bases between.

This chain links TRBV5-4 with TRBJ2-6, with TRBD2 matching over 15 bases. The CDR3 runs 19 residues. Germline assignment: CDR1 SGHNT and CDR2 YYREEE (reference sequence). V shed 9 bases and J 1 base; nucleotides not matched to a gene: 11. The CDR3 here is CATSTGLAGGTSGANVLTF. CDR3 bases: TGTGCCACCTCAACGGGACTAGCGGGGGGCACGTCTGGGGCCAACGTCCTGACTTTC.

The chain carries TRBV4-3 and TRBJ1-2; D is perhaps TRBD1 (5 bases). V was shortened by 5 bases and J by 0 bases, with 10 bases between the two germline ends. The germline gives CDR1 LGHNA, CDR2 YSLEER. CDR3 size: 14 residues. Written as DNA, the CDR3 is TGCGCCAGCAGCACAGGTCCAGCTAACTATGGCTACACCTTC. It specifies CASSTGPANYGYTF.

In its sample, this clone was seen once. V and J are TRBV5-1 and TRBJ1-2, with TRBD1 matching over 10 bases. The V and J ends lost 4 bases and 8 bases, in that order; junction bases with no gene match: 11. The CDR3 is made up of 15 amino acids. Germline assignment: CDR1 SGHRS and CDR2 YFSETQ. The CDR3 loop reads CASSPGQGDLRGYTF. DNA of the CDR3: TGCGCCAGCAGCCCCGGACAGGGGGATTTACGGGGCTACACCTTC.

The chain couples TRBV19 to TRBJ2-7, with 7 bases matching TRBD2. V gave up 5 bases and J gave up 2 bases; unmatched junction bases: 6. Per the germline V gene, CDR1 is LNHDA and CDR2 is SQIVND (reference sequence). The CDR3 has 14 amino acids. The CDR3 coding sequence is TGTGCCAGTAGTGGCAGCGGGATGCCCTACGAGCAGTACTTC. Residues: CASSGSGMPYEQYF.

The chain joins TRBV3-1 (or the pseudogene TRBV3-2) to TRBJ2-3; 11 positions match TRBD2. The CDR3 is 14 amino acids. Germline CDR1 reads LGHDT; CDR2 reads YNNKEL (reference sequence). Trimming at V came to 8 bases and at J to 5 bases, leaving 6 bases not matched to a gene. The CDR3 is CASASSGGQDTQYF. CDR3 sequence (DNA): TGTGCCAGCGCTTCTAGCGGGGGGCAAGATACGCAGTATTTT.

This clone was recorded only once. The chain recombines TRBV28 with TRBJ1-1, with TRBD1 matching 7 bases. V trimming: 3 bases; J trimming: 5 bases; junction bases outside the gene matches: 15. The CDR3 is made up of 17 amino acids. CDR1 is MDHEN and CDR2 is SYDVKM in the germline V gene. Here the CDR3 reads CASSLDQGDWFGTEAFF. DNA of the CDR3: TGTGCCAGCAGTTTGGATCAGGGGGATTGGTTCGGAACTGAAGCTTTCTTT.